Each of the 22 T cell receptor beta chains below was sequenced from the same sample in a study of response to subunit inactivated influenza vaccine (dated by TCRdb to 2016 to 2019). The protocol used for the library was RT-PCR. The listed sequencing device is Illumina HiSeq 2500. The public reads were reprocessed in TCRdb via fastp at Q25 and MiXCR, keeping in-frame beta chains. Identical CDR3 protein sequences are pooled into one entry, listed with their most common genes and DNA. Recorded for this sample are 650,000 to 700,000 distinct CDR3 sequences; 15% to 18% of them occurred a single time. The ten largest clones represent approximately 10% of the sample. Sequenced here: PBMCs from blood, sampled roughly 12 days after vaccination. These receptors originate from a man aged 45-60 years who received an inactivated influenza vaccine. Donor details come from another sample of the same person, matched by shared clones.

V is TRBV7-9 and J is TRBJ1-2; the D gene is possibly TRBD1 (5 bases). V was shortened by 4 bases and J by 7 bases, with 13 bases between the two germline ends. This CDR3 has 13 amino acids. Germline loops: CDR1 SEHNR, CDR2 FQNEAQ (reference sequence). CDR3: CASSSNTGGGYTF. CDR3 sequence (DNA): TGTGCCAGCAGCTCCAACACAGGTGGTGGCTACACCTTC.

The table lists this clonotype with a few counts. CDR3 in DNA: TGTGCCTGGGGCAGGGGGACGTACGAGCAGTACTTC. It is translated as CAWGRGTYEQYF. V is TRBV30 and J is TRBJ2-7, with 7 bases aligning to TRBD1. Germline trimming cut 5 bases from V and 4 bases from J; bases unmatched to any gene: 5. Germline lookup yields CDR1 GTSNPN and CDR2 SVGIG (reference sequence). The CDR3 is 12 amino acids.

In its sample, this clonotype was seen a few times. The rearrangement links TRBV29-1 to TRBJ2-1, with 9 bases lining up with TRBD2. Germline V CDR1 and CDR2: SQVTM, ANQGSEA. J lost 8 bases, V lost 6 bases, and 8 bases had no gene match. This CDR3 comprises 13 residues. The CDR3 sequence is CSVESGRMYEQFF. In nucleotides, the CDR3 is TGCAGCGTCGAAAGCGGGAGGATGTATGAGCAGTTCTTC.

This clonotype was seen many times. The chain is built from TRBV29-1 and TRBJ2-5, with TRBD2 matching 7 bases. V was clipped by 3 bases and J by 3 bases; unmatched bases: 10. CDR1 SQVTM and CDR2 ANQGSEA come from the germline V gene. The CDR3 sequence is 15 residues long. The CDR3 sequence is CSVDGGGGWKETQYF. CDR3 DNA: TGCAGCGTTGATGGGGGGGGGGGTTGGAAAGAGACCCAGTACTTC. The full variable domain, its missing parts supplied by reference TRBV29-1 and TRBJ2-5, is SAVISQKPSRDICQRGTSLTIQCQVDSQVTMMFWYRQQPGQSLTLIATANQGSEATYESGFVIDKFPISRPNLTFSTLTVSNMSPEDSSIYLCSVDGGGGWKETQYFGPGTRLLVL.

This chain connects TRBV20-1 to TRBJ2-1; the D gene is possibly TRBD1 (6 bases). Germline CDR1 and CDR2: DFQATT and SNEGSKA (reference sequence). The CDR3 has 15 amino acids. V lost 4 bases and J lost 2, with 15 bases in between. The CDR3 DNA reads TGCAGTGCTACGGAGACAGGCTTCCCCTACAATGAGCAGTTCTTC. Its protein product is CSATETGFPYNEQFF.

This clonotype was counted a few times. The chain combines TRBV6-1 with TRBJ1-1; D possibly corresponds to TRBD1 (6 bases). The germline gives CDR1 MNHNS, CDR2 SASEGT. This CDR3 spans 13 amino acids. Trimming cost V 10 bases and J 5 bases, with 17 bases left between them. CDR3 in amino acids: CAISQGIGTEAFF. DNA of the CDR3: TGTGCCATCTCACAGGGAATAGGGACTGAAGCTTTCTTT.

This clonotype was detected only a few times. In DNA, the CDR3 is TGTGCCAGCATGACAGGGGAGACCCAGTACTTC. It specifies CASMTGETQYF. J is TRBJ2-5 and V is TRBV6-2 or TRBV6-3; 7 nucleotides align to TRBD1. The CDR3 runs 11 residues. Germline V lookup: CDR1 MNHEY, CDR2 SVGEGT. Trimming cost V 7 bases and J 5 bases; bases outside gene matches: 1.

This clonotype appeared a few times. The rearrangement joins TRBV20-1 to TRBJ2-1; the D call may be TRBD1 or TRBD2 (5 bases each). The CDR3 contains 14 residues. Germline V lookup: CDR1 DFQATT, CDR2 SNEGSKA (reference sequence). Deletions cut 2 bases from V and 4 bases from J, with 12 bases between. The CDR3 bases are TGCAGTGCTAGAAAGAGCGGACAATACAATGAGCAGTTCTTC. This encodes CSARKSGQYNEQFF.

Only a few counts were recorded for this clonotype. The chain employs TRBV9 and TRBJ2-1; D unclear. The V end was cut by 4 bases, the J end by 5 bases, with 10 bases between. CDR1 and CDR2 (germline): SGDLS, YYNGEE. The CDR3 loop spans 13 amino acids. CDR3: CASSPSSHNEQFF. The DNA of the CDR3 is TGTGCCAGCAGCCCGAGTTCCCACAATGAGCAGTTCTTC.

J is TRBJ1-5 and V is TRBV7-2, with D possibly TRBD1 on 5 matching bases. This CDR3 is 15 amino acids long. Germline-derived CDR1 and CDR2 are SGHTA and FQGNSA. Trimming stripped 5 bases from V and 4 bases from J, with 15 bases between. The CDR3 spells CASSPRRGGNQPQHF. In nucleotides, the CDR3 is TGTGCCAGCAGCCCTAGACGCGGGGGAAATCAGCCCCAGCATTTT. Complete variable domain (other parts from reference TRBV7-2 and TRBJ1-5): GAGVSQSPSNKVTEKGKDVELRCDPISGHTALYWYRQSLGQGLEFLIYFQGNSAPDKSGLPSDRFSAERTGGSVSTLTIQRTQQEDSAVYLCASSPRRGGNQPQHFGDGTRLSIL.

The table lists this clonotype with many counts. The chain has TRBV7-6 and TRBJ2-5; 7 nucleotides align to TRBD1. Germline V gene sequence: CDR1 SGHVS, CDR2 FNYEAQ. The CDR3 has 13 residues. Losses at the gene ends were 5 bases for V and 3 bases for J; bases not matched to a gene: 3. In nucleotides, the CDR3 is TGTGCCAGCAGCAAGGACAGGAAAGAGACCCAGTACTTC. Translating it yields CASSKDRKETQYF. Drawing the rest from reference TRBV7-6 and TRBJ2-5, the complete variable domain is GAGVSQSPRYKVTKRGQDVALRCDPISGHVSLYWYRQALGQGPEFLTYFNYEAQQDKSGLPNDRFSAERPEGSISTLTIQRTEQRDSAMYRCASSKDRKETQYFGPGTRLLVL.

This clonotype was seen many times. The genes are TRBV20-1 and TRBJ1-1, with TRBD1 matching over 7 bases. This CDR3 is 15 amino acids long. CDR1 DFQATT and CDR2 SNEGSKA come from the germline V gene (reference sequence). Germline trimming cut 5 bases from V and 3 bases from J; bases unmatched to any gene: 12. CDR3 nucleotides: TGCAGTGCTGACCCCAAAAGGGACAGCTACACTGAAGCTTTCTTT. This sequence encodes CSADPKRDSYTEAFF.

The CDR3, as DNA: TGTGCCAGCAGTTACTCTGACAGGGGATACGAGCAGTACTTC. Its protein product is CASSYSDRGYEQYF. The genes are TRBV6-5 and TRBJ2-7; 8 bases fit TRBD1. Germline V gene sequence: CDR1 MNHEY, CDR2 SVGAGI. This CDR3 region has 14 residues. The ends lost 0 bases at V and 4 bases at J; junction bases unmatched: 2.

This clonotype was seen a handful of times. The V gene is TRBV24-1, the J gene TRBJ2-1; weak D call: TRBD1 (6 bases). The CDR3 is 14 amino acids. CDR1 and CDR2 (germline): KGHDR, SFDVKD. V was shortened by 10 bases and J by 3 bases, with 15 bases between the two germline ends. The CDR3 here is CATVGRDNYNEQFF. The CDR3 coding sequence is TGTGCCACGGTGGGCCGGGACAACTACAATGAGCAGTTCTTC.

This chain connects TRBV5-1 to TRBJ1-1; possible D gene TRBD1, 5 bases. Trimming removed 0 bases from V and 1 base from J, with 16 bases in between. CDR3 size: 17 residues. Germline CDR1 SGHRS, CDR2 YFSETQ. The CDR3 DNA reads TGCGCCAGCAGCTTGGCTTTGGGACGGCCATCGAACACTGAAGCTTTCTTT. Translating it yields CASSLALGRPSNTEAFF. Looking up the rest from reference TRBV5-1 and TRBJ1-1 gives the full variable domain: KAGVTQTPRYLIKTRGQQVTLSCSPISGHRSVSWYQQTPGQGLQFLFEYFSETQRNKGNFPGRFSGRQFSNSRSEMNVSTLELGDSALYLCASSLALGRPSNTEAFFGQGTRLTVV.

The table lists this clonotype with a few counts. This rearrangement joins TRBV7-2 to TRBJ1-1, with 9 bases fitting TRBD1. CDR1 and CDR2 (germline): SGHTA, FQGNSA. This CDR3 is built from 13 residues. V trimming: 2 bases; J trimming: 6 bases; junction bases outside the gene matches: 1. CDR3 amino acids: CASSLRTGAEAFF. In DNA form, the CDR3 reads TGTGCCAGCAGCTTAAGGACAGGGGCTGAAGCTTTCTTT.

The chain is built from TRBV20-1 and TRBJ2-1; 8 bases match TRBD1. The CDR3 is 13 residues long. Germline V gene lookup returns CDR1 DFQATT and CDR2 SNEGSKA (reference sequence). V dropped 4 bases and J dropped 9; count of bases not matched to a gene: 8. The CDR3 sequence is CSATDREVGEQFF. DNA for the CDR3: TGCAGTGCTACGGACAGGGAGGTGGGTGAGCAGTTCTTC.

CDR3 nucleotides: TGTGCCAGCTCTAACACCGGGACGTCACCCCTCCACTTT. Translated, it gives CASSNTGTSPLHF. The V gene is TRBV12-3 or TRBV12-4, the J gene TRBJ1-6, with a tentative D call TRBD1 (5 bases). Trimming took off 8 bases at V and 10 bases at J, with 15 bases between the two ends. The CDR3 runs to 13 residues.

This chain links TRBV7-2 with TRBJ2-1; D might be TRBD1 or TRBD2, each matching 5 bases. CDR3 length: 15 residues. The V end was cut by 4 bases, the J end by 4 bases, with 14 bases between. Looked up from germline, CDR1 is SGHTA and CDR2 is FQGNSA. The DNA for the CDR3 is TGTGCCAGCAGCTCGGGACCCGGGATATACAATGAGCAGTTCTTC. Encoded protein: CASSSGPGIYNEQFF. The whole variable domain, remainder taken from reference TRBV7-2 and TRBJ2-1, is GAGVSQSPSNKVTEKGKDVELRCDPISGHTALYWYRQSLGQGLEFLIYFQGNSAPDKSGLPSDRFSAERTGGSVSTLTIQRTQQEDSAVYLCASSSGPGIYNEQFFGPGTRLTVL.

This clonotype was seen only a few times. The chain uses TRBV30 and TRBJ2-7; 7 nucleotides match TRBD1. V trimming: 5 bases; J trimming: 7 bases; junction bases outside the gene matches: 17. Germline CDR1 and CDR2: GTSNPN and SVGIG (reference sequence). This CDR3 has 15 residues. Here the CDR3 reads CAWDQASDRSGEQYF. Here the CDR3 DNA reads TGTGCCTGGGACCAAGCTTCGGACAGGTCGGGGGAGCAGTACTTC.

This clonotype has a handful of counts. J is TRBJ1-1 and V is TRBV28, with 7 bases fitting TRBD1. CDR1 is MDHEN, CDR2 SYDVKM, per germline. The CDR3 length is 17 residues. V was clipped by 5 bases and J by 0 bases; unmatched bases: 12. The CDR3 here is CASSLMSTGALNTEAFF. CDR3 coding DNA: TGTGCCAGCAGTCTTATGTCCACAGGGGCCCTGAACACTGAAGCTTTCTTT.

The rearrangement uses TRBV11-2 and TRBJ2-7; TRBD1 aligns across 10 bases. V lost 1 base to trimming and J lost 2 bases; unmatched junction nucleotides: 5. Per germline, CDR1 SGHAT and CDR2 FQNNGV. The CDR3 loop spans 16 amino acids. The chain's CDR3 is CASSLGTGGIAYEQYF. Written as DNA, the CDR3 is TGTGCCAGCAGCTTAGGGACAGGGGGTATCGCCTACGAGCAGTACTTC.